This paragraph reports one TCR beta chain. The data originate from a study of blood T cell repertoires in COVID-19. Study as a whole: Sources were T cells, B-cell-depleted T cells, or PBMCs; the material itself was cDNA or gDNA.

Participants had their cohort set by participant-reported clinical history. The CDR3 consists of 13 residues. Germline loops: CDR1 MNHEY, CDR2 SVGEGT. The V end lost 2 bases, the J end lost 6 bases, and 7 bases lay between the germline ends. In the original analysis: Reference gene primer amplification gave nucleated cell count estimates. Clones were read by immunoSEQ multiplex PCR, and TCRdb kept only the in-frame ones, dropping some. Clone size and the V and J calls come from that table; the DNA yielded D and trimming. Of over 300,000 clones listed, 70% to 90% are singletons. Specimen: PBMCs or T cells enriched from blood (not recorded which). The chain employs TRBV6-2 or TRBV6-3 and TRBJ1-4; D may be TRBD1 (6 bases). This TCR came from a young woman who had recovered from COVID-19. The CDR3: CASSYRGYEKLFF. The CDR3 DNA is TGTGCCAGCAGTTACAGGGGGTATGAAAAACTGTTTTTT.